Each of the 18 T cell receptor beta chains below was sequenced from the same sample in a study of OX40 agonist ivuxolimab in advanced cancers. The data were produced by immunoSEQ multiplex PCR, yet TCRdb's version contains in-frame clones alone and is incomplete. The sample consists of 75,000 to 95,000 clones, 75% to 90% of them appearing once. The sample was CD4+ or CD8+ T cells sorted from blood, taken in a trial of the OX40 agonist ivuxolimab. These receptors were taken from an adult with an advanced solid tumor such as melanoma, head and neck, liver or kidney cancer.

CDR3 sequence reads: CASSLGGTRNTEAFF. The CDR3 coding sequence is TGCGCCAGCAGCTTGGGGGGAACCCGGAACACTGAAGCTTTCTTT. V and J are TRBV5-1 and TRBJ1-1; D not resolved. Trimming took off 0 bases at V and 1 base at J, with 10 bases between the two ends. This CDR3 spans 15 amino acids. Germline assignment: CDR1 SGHRS and CDR2 YFSETQ.

The CDR3: CASSYLAGLPYEQYF. In nucleotides, the CDR3 is TGTGCCAGCAGTTACCTAGCGGGGCTTCCCTACGAGCAGTACTTC. V and J are TRBV6-4 and TRBJ2-7, with TRBD2 identical over 9 bases. The CDR3 contains 15 residues. Germline V gene data show CDR1 as MRHNA and CDR2 as SNTAGT. Germline trimming cut 5 bases from V and 2 bases from J; bases unmatched to any gene: 7.

The chain's CDR3 is CAAQGITDEQYF. The CDR3 nucleotides read TGTGCCGCCCAGGGAATCACGGACGAGCAGTACTTC. The V call is TRBV2, the J call TRBJ2-7, with D perhaps matching TRBD1 (5 bases). The germline CDR1 and CDR2 sequences are SNHLY and FYNNEI. This CDR3 has 12 amino acids. Trimming pared 11 bases from V and 5 bases from J, leaving 16 bases between.

This clone was counted only a few times. The chain couples TRBV29-1 to TRBJ2-1; D possibly corresponds to TRBD2 (5 bases). Trimming removed 2 bases at V and 8 bases at J, with 10 bases between. The CDR3 runs 12 residues. Germline CDR1 SQVTM, CDR2 ANQGSEA. The CDR3 loop reads CSVERGSDEQFF. CDR3 sequence (DNA): TGCAGCGTTGAAAGAGGGTCGGATGAGCAGTTCTTC.

The genes are TRBV7-6 and TRBJ2-1; no clear D. CDR3 length: 13 amino acids. The germline V gene has CDR1 SGHVS and CDR2 FNYEAQ. Trimming removed 0 bases at V and 7 bases at J, with 7 bases between. Here the CDR3 DNA reads TGTGCCAGCAGCTTAGCTGAAGGGAATGAGCAGTTCTTC. This sequence encodes CASSLAEGNEQFF.

The chain's CDR3 is CASSVGSYEQYF. For the CDR3, the DNA is TGTGCCAGCAGCGTGGGGAGCTACGAGCAGTACTTC. This rearrangement joins TRBV9 to TRBJ2-7; D is possibly TRBD2 (5 bases). The germline CDR1 and CDR2 sequences are SGDLS and YYNGEE. The CDR3 runs 12 residues. Trimming removed 2 bases at V and 3 bases at J, with 6 bases between.

The genes are TRBV9 and TRBJ2-5, with TRBD2 identical over 12 bases. The CDR3 contains 15 residues. The V gene end was trimmed by 1 base and the J gene end by 5 bases; junction bases not matched to a gene: 3. Germline V CDR1 and CDR2: SGDLS, YYNGEE. The DNA of the CDR3 is TGTGCCAGCAGCGTACGGACTAGCGGGACGGAGACCCAGTACTTC. Translation gives CASSVRTSGTETQYF.

The rearrangement links TRBV29-1 to TRBJ2-2; no reliable D call. V lost 4 bases, J lost 5 bases, and 8 bases lay in between. CDR1 SQVTM and CDR2 ANQGSEA come from the germline V gene. CDR3 length: 12 amino acids. DNA of the CDR3: TGCAGCGTTGGTGTTGGAACCGGGGAGCTGTTTTTT. Translated, it gives CSVGVGTGELFF.

The genes are TRBV18 and TRBJ2-7; 7 bases are a match to TRBD1. In germline, CDR1 is KGHSH, CDR2 LQKENI. After removal of 0 bases from V and 3 bases from J, the junction contained 2 bases not matched to a gene. CDR3 length: 14 amino acids. This CDR3 is CASSPPTGNYEQYF. CDR3 nucleotides: TGTGCCAGCTCACCACCGACAGGGAACTACGAGCAGTACTTC.

The gene calls are TRBV6-5 and TRBJ1-5, with a tentative D call TRBD1 (6 bases). Germline V gene data show CDR1 as MNHEY and CDR2 as SVGAGI. V lost 3 bases, J lost 5 bases, and 11 bases lay in between. The CDR3 length is 14 residues. The CDR3 nucleotides read TGTGCCAGCAGTTATTCCCAGGGGTATCAGCCCCAGCATTTT. Its translation: CASSYSQGYQPQHF.

There are a few counts of this clone. The chain employs TRBV7-9 and TRBJ1-5, with D possibly matching TRBD1 (5 bases). The CDR3 is 13 amino acids. Germline V gene data show CDR1 as SEHNR and CDR2 as FQNEAQ (reference sequence). V gave up 5 bases and J gave up 9 bases, with 14 bases separating them. Written as DNA, the CDR3 is TGTGCCAGCAGCCAGGGTTCCATAGGGCCCCAGCATTTT. Amino acids: CASSQGSIGPQHF.

This chain links TRBV11-3 with TRBJ1-1; D is uncertain. The CDR3 runs to 14 residues. The germline V and J ends were trimmed by 1 base and 4 bases, with 10 bases remaining between them. Germline loops: CDR1 SGHNT, CDR2 YENEEA. The DNA of the CDR3 is TGTGCCAGCAGCTTAGCCAGTCTGGTCACTGAAGCTTTCTTT. Its protein product is CASSLASLVTEAFF.

The V call is TRBV15, the J call TRBJ1-1; 7 bases map to TRBD1. After removal of 5 bases from V and 6 bases from J, the junction contained 9 bases not matched to a gene. This CDR3 has 14 residues. Germline-derived CDR1 and CDR2 are LNHNV and YYDKDF (reference sequence). The CDR3 here is CATSRYRGKSEAFF. As DNA, the CDR3 is TGTGCCACCAGCCGGTACAGGGGTAAGTCTGAAGCTTTCTTT.

The V and J genes are TRBV19 and TRBJ2-5; TRBD2 is a possible D gene (6 bases). V was pared by 3 bases and J by 2 bases, with 10 bases between. The CDR3 consists of 14 residues. Germline CDR1 reads LNHDA; CDR2 reads SQIVND (reference sequence). The CDR3 nucleotides are TGTGCCAGTAGTATGATGGGGGGACAAGAGACCCAGTACTTC. It specifies CASSMMGGQETQYF.

V is TRBV6-6 and J is TRBJ2-7, with D unresolved. Trimming removed 2 bases at V and 0 bases at J, with 8 bases between. The germline V gene has CDR1 MNHNY and CDR2 SVGAGI (reference sequence). The CDR3 contains 14 residues. CDR3 amino acids: CASSYIGISYEQYF. The CDR3 DNA reads as TGTGCCAGCAGTTACATTGGGATCTCCTACGAGCAGTACTTC.

The V gene is TRBV23-1, the J gene TRBJ1-5; D is ambiguous. TRBV23-1 is filed as an ORF, its function uncertain. The CDR3 runs to 13 residues. V shed 5 bases and J shed 6 bases, with 11 bases lying between them. CDR3 protein: CASSSNGFQPQHF. In DNA form, the CDR3 reads TGCGCCAGCAGTAGTAACGGGTTTCAGCCCCAGCATTTT.

The chain recombines TRBV5-6 with TRBJ2-5, with D uncertain. The CDR3 has 11 amino acids. Germline CDR1 and CDR2: SGHDT and YYEEEE. The V end lost 2 bases, the J end lost 2 bases, and 1 base lay between the germline ends. CDR3 sequence (DNA): TGTGCCAGCAGCTTTCAAGAGACCCAGTACTTC. This sequence encodes CASSFQETQYF.

The CDR3 region is CAWSGWESSYEQYF. As DNA, the CDR3 is TGTGCCTGGAGTGGATGGGAAAGCTCCTACGAGCAGTACTTC. This sequence joins TRBV30 and TRBJ2-7; D ambiguous. The germline V gene encodes CDR1 GTSNPN and CDR2 SVGIG (reference sequence). This CDR3 contains 14 residues. The germline V and J ends were trimmed by 1 base and 0 bases, with 10 bases remaining between them.